This is a list of T cell receptor beta chains from one sample in a study of naive and memory T cell subsets. Each CDR3 protein gets one entry after TCRdb re-called the UMI-ligation and nested PCR reads with MiXCR. Here the sample spans around 35,000 distinct CDR3 sequences, 9.5% to 12% being singletons. Sequences were derived from skin, sampled from a tuberculin skin test site. The receptors shown here come from an adult in good health. Both conserved end residues are part of each CDR3. A D gene is named only where the DNA matches it firmly. Clone size is shown for a subset of rows, as once, few, many or a class of expanded clone.

j_gene	v_gene	abundance	d_gene	CDR3aa	CDR3nt
TRBJ1-5	TRBV12-5	-	-	CASGLLYFLRDQGRNQPQHF	TGTGCTAGTGGTTTGCTATACTTTCTCCGGGATCAAGGGCGCAATCAGCCCCAGCATTTT
TRBJ1-5	TRBV27	-	-	CASSSTRQLHNQPQHF	TGTGCCAGCAGTTCCACGAGACAGCTACACAATCAGCCCCAGCATTTT
TRBJ2-1	TRBV28	many	TRBD2	CASRGLAGGSYNEQFF	TGTGCCAGCCGGGGACTAGCGGGAGGCTCCTACAATGAGCAGTTCTTC
TRBJ2-2	TRBV18	-	-	CASSPLTGNTGELFF	TGTGCCAGCTCACCACTTACAGGGAACACCGGGGAGCTGTTTTTT
TRBJ2-1	TRBV7-3	once	-	CASSLNPEYNEQFF	TGTGCCAGCAGCTTAAATCCGGAGTACAATGAGCAGTTCTTC
TRBJ2-6	TRBV5-1	few	-	CASSLGLFGTGANVLTF	TGCGCCAGCAGCTTGGGGTTGTTCGGGACTGGGGCCAACGTCCTGACTTTC
TRBJ2-2	TRBV6-1	many	TRBD1	CASSTLTGGTGELFF	TGTGCCAGCAGTACCTTGACAGGGGGAACCGGGGAGCTGTTTTTT
TRBJ1-1	TRBV29-1	-	TRBD1	CSAETAGGVAEAFF	TGCAGCGCCGAGACCGCAGGGGGTGTTGCTGAAGCTTTCTTT
TRBJ2-7	TRBV7-2	few	-	CASSLATPSYEQYF	TGTGCCAGCAGCTTGGCGACTCCCAGCTACGAGCAGTACTTC
TRBJ2-5	TRBV2	-	TRBD2	CASIRASGGLETQYF	TGTGCCAGCATCAGGGCTAGCGGGGGATTGGAGACCCAGTACTTC
TRBJ1-1	TRBV6-6	few	-	CASSRDTEAFF	TGTGCCAGCAGTAGGGACACTGAAGCTTTCTTT
TRBJ2-7	TRBV18	many	-	CASSPSSTYEQYF	TGTGCCAGCTCACCAAGCAGTACCTACGAGCAGTACTTC
TRBJ2-5	TRBV20-1	many	-	CSASRAGGFGETQYF	TGCAGTGCTAGCAGGGCCGGAGGGTTTGGGGAGACCCAGTACTTC
TRBJ1-1	TRBV18	few	-	CASSPRVQGNTEAFF	TGTGCCAGTTCACCAAGGGTACAGGGGAACACTGAAGCTTTCTTT
TRBJ2-5	TRBV30	many	-	CAWCRRRGETQYF	TGTGCCTGGTGCCGCCGCCGGGGAGAGACCCAGTACTTC
TRBJ1-5	TRBV19	few	TRBD1	CASSIDPPVLDREQPQHF	TGTGCCAGTAGTATCGATCCGCCCGTTCTAGACAGGGAACAGCCCCAGCATTTT
TRBJ1-1	TRBV5-1	few	TRBD1	CASSSGTGNTEAFF	TGCGCCAGCAGCTCCGGGACAGGGAACACTGAAGCTTTCTTT
TRBJ1-3	TRBV18	many	-	CASSPVGPPLNTIYF	TGTGCCAGCTCACCAGTAGGCCCCCCCCTCAACACCATATATTTT
TRBJ1-4	TRBV5-4	few	TRBD1	CASSYGQGFGEKLFF	TGTGCCAGCAGCTACGGACAGGGGTTCGGTGAAAAACTGTTTTTT
TRBJ2-6	TRBV29-1	many	-	CSVAESGANVLTF	TGCAGCGTTGCCGAGTCTGGGGCCAACGTCCTGACTTTC
TRBJ2-4	TRBV5-4	-	-	CASSLTGKDIQYF	TGTGCCAGCAGCTTGACAGGGAAGGACATTCAGTACTTC